These 29 T cell receptor beta chains were sequenced from one sample in a study of breast tumors, draining lymph nodes, adjacent tissues. Samples came from axillary lymph nodes draining the breast cancer. Each CDR3 protein is one row after TCRdb ran MiXCR on the multiplex PCR reads. The sample contains 120,000 or so distinct CDR3 sequences, 20% of which appear only once. The sequencing input was axillary lymph node tissue. These receptors originate from a female donor with breast cancer. Some clones in this sample may be carry-over from other donors' samples.

This clonotype was counted ten times or more. The rearrangement uses TRBV10-3 and TRBJ2-2; D may be TRBD1 (6 bases). The CDR3 runs 15 residues. Germline CDR1 reads ENHRY; CDR2 reads SYGVKD. Trimming removed 8 bases at V and 0 bases at J, with 13 bases between. CDR3 bases: TGTGCCATCGGACAGTTCGACGCGAACACCGGGGAGCTGTTTTTT. Residues: CAIGQFDANTGELFF.

In its sample, this clonotype was seen many times. This sequence joins TRBV7-8 and TRBJ2-5, with D unresolved. CDR1 and CDR2 from the germline V gene are SGHVS and FQNEAQ. Trimming took 6 bases from V and 3 from J, leaving 8 bases between them. CDR3 length: 12 amino acids. The CDR3 bases are TGTGCCAGCAGTAAGACCGAAGAGACCCAGTACTTC. Residues: CASSKTEETQYF.

The chain couples TRBV10-3 to TRBJ2-1, with 8 positions matching TRBD2. The J segment lost 3 bases and the V segment lost 2 bases, leaving 0 bases of the junction unmatched. Germline V CDR1 and CDR2: ENHRY, SYGVKD. The CDR3 loop spans 14 amino acids. This CDR3 reads CAISEAGGYNEQFF. For the CDR3, the DNA is TGTGCCATCAGTGAGGCGGGGGGCTACAATGAGCAGTTCTTC.

This clonotype was counted at least ten times. The genes are TRBV7-8 and TRBJ1-6; the D is unclear. CDR3 size: 13 residues. Germline CDR1 and CDR2: SGHVS and FQNEAQ. With 4 bases removed from V and 10 bases from J, the gap between germline ends came to 11 bases. The DNA for the CDR3 is TGTGCCAGCAGCTACTCGTTCGAGTCACCCCTCCACTTT. Translated, it gives CASSYSFESPLHF.

This clonotype has at least ten counts. The chain recombines TRBV24-1 with TRBJ2-2, with TRBD1 matching over 9 bases. The CDR3 runs to 15 residues. Losses at the gene ends were 4 bases for V and 8 bases for J; bases not matched to a gene: 7. Germline V gene lookup returns CDR1 KGHDR and CDR2 SFDVKD. CDR3 loop: CATSDPRQGVGELFF. CDR3 bases: TGTGCCACCAGTGACCCAAGACAGGGGGTAGGGGAGCTGTTTTTT.

The sample holds many counts of this clonotype. The genes are TRBV10-2 and TRBJ1-3; 7 nucleotides line up with TRBD1. The J segment lost 4 bases and the V segment lost 6 bases, leaving 6 bases of the junction unmatched. This CDR3 has 14 amino acids. Germline assignment: CDR1 WSHSY and CDR2 SAAADI. In DNA form, the CDR3 reads TGCGCCAGCAGCCCCGACAGGGAAGGAAACACCATATATTTT. This sequence encodes CASSPDREGNTIYF.

This clonotype was recorded at least ten times. This chain joins TRBV7-2 and TRBJ2-7; D is unresolved. CDR1 and CDR2 from the germline V gene are SGHTA and FQGNSA. The V end was cut by 3 bases, the J end by 4 bases, with 10 bases between. This CDR3 is 13 amino acids long. The chain's CDR3 is CASSFLGPYEQYF. CDR3 sequence (DNA): TGTGCCAGCAGCTTCCTTGGACCGTACGAGCAGTACTTC.

This clonotype has more than one count but fewer than ten. This chain joins TRBV18 and TRBJ1-3; 9 nucleotides align to TRBD1. Trimming took 2 bases from V and 4 from J; bases not matched to a gene: 6. This CDR3 comprises 16 residues. The germline V gene has CDR1 KGHSH and CDR2 LQKENI. CDR3 sequence (DNA): TGTGCCAGCTCACCAGGGGACAGGGTCACAGGAAACACCATATATTTT. It translates to CASSPGDRVTGNTIYF.

This clonotype was counted at least ten times. The CDR3 DNA reads TGCAGTGCCCAGACTGGTTTCGATTACTCCTACAATGAGCAGTTCTTC. This translates into CSAQTGFDYSYNEQFF. The chain combines TRBV20-1 with TRBJ2-1; unclear D gene. Per germline, CDR1 DFQATT and CDR2 SNEGSKA (reference sequence). Between the trimmed V and J ends, which lost 6 bases and 0 bases, there was a span of 18 bases. The CDR3 extends over 16 amino acids.

The chain carries TRBV30 and TRBJ2-5; no clear D gene. Trimming took off 0 bases at V and 2 bases at J, with 1 base between the two ends. There are 11 residues in the CDR3. Germline CDR1 reads GTSNPN; CDR2 reads SVGIG (reference sequence). CDR3 bases: TGTGCCTGGAGTGTACAAGAGACCCAGTACTTC. Protein: CAWSVQETQYF. Filled out from reference TRBV30 and TRBJ2-5, the complete variable domain reads SQTIHQWPATLVQPVGSPLSLECTVEGTSNPNLYWYRQAAGRGLQLLFYSVGIGQISSEVPQNLSASRPQDRQFILSSKKLLLSDSGFYLCAWSVQETQYFGPGTRLLVL.

This clonotype was recorded at least ten times. V and J are TRBV19 and TRBJ1-2, with D uncertain. Trimming pared 4 bases from V and 7 bases from J, leaving 16 bases between. Germline loops: CDR1 LNHDA, CDR2 SQIVND (reference sequence). The CDR3 is made up of 14 amino acids. Here the CDR3 reads CASSKYNGGSGYTF. The CDR3 DNA is TGTGCCAGTAGTAAATACAACGGAGGAAGTGGCTACACCTTC.

With respect to this clonotype: One junction end disagrees with the germline gene, perhaps due to a read error. The rearrangement uses TRBV7-3 and TRBJ2-3; 8 bases agree with TRBD2. In germline, CDR1 is SGHTA, CDR2 FQGTGA. The CDR3 runs 14 residues. CDR3 DNA: TGTACCAGCAGCGACGGGGGGGCGTTAGATACGCAGTATTTT. Encoded protein: CTSSDGGALDTQYF.

This clonotype was seen many times. The rearrangement links TRBV6-5 to TRBJ2-5, with D unresolved. This CDR3 spans 13 amino acids. V was trimmed by 7 bases and J by 2 bases, leaving 11 bases between them. Germline-derived CDR1 and CDR2 are MNHEY and SVGAGI. CDR3 amino acids: CASTADVQETQYF. Here the CDR3 DNA reads TGTGCCAGCACGGCAGATGTACAAGAGACCCAGTACTTC.

This clonotype has at least ten counts. The gene calls are TRBV18 and TRBJ2-5; D may be TRBD1 (5 bases). The CDR3 covers 13 residues. The V and J ends lost 3 bases and 7 bases respectively, with 12 bases between them. Germline lookup yields CDR1 KGHSH and CDR2 LQKENI. The CDR3 coding sequence is TGTGCCAGCTCACCCATCTTCACAGGGACCCAGTACTTC. Its protein is CASSPIFTGTQYF.

This clonotype has just a few counts. The chain combines TRBV2 with TRBJ1-2; D ambiguous. Germline V gives CDR1 SNHLY, CDR2 FYNNEI. This CDR3 is built from 15 residues. V was shortened by 5 bases and J by 0 bases, with 13 bases between the two germline ends. CDR3 sequence: CASSTSPFSNYGYTF. CDR3 nucleotides: TGTGCCAGCAGTACTAGTCCGTTTTCTAACTATGGCTACACCTTC. The whole variable domain, filled in from reference TRBV2 and TRBJ1-2, reads EPEVTQTPSHQVTQMGQEVILRCVPISNHLYFYWYRQILGQKVEFLVSFYNNEISEKSEIFDDQFSVERPDGSNFTLKIRSTKLEDSAMYFCASSTSPFSNYGYTFGSGTRLTVV.

This clonotype was found many times. CDR3 DNA: TGTGCCTGGACAGGACAGAGGCTAAACGGCTACACCTTC. Translation gives CAWTGQRLNGYTF. The J gene is TRBJ1-2, the V gene TRBV30; the D gene is possibly TRBD1 (6 bases). This CDR3 has 13 amino acids. Germline-derived CDR1 and CDR2 are GTSNPN and SVGIG (reference sequence). V shed 4 bases and J shed 8 bases, with 17 bases lying between them.

The gene calls are TRBV28 and TRBJ2-1; 7 positions agree with TRBD1. V shed 3 bases, J shed 5 bases, and the junction held 10 bases outside the gene matches. This CDR3 contains 16 residues. Germline loops: CDR1 MDHEN, CDR2 SYDVKM. Here the CDR3 DNA reads TGTGCCAGCAGTTTGGAGGCGCGGACAGGTAACAATGAGCAGTTCTTC. Encoded protein: CASSLEARTGNNEQFF.

This clonotype was seen repeatedly, ten times or more. The chain recombines TRBV20-1 with TRBJ1-4; possible D gene TRBD1, 5 bases. From germline, CDR1 is DFQATT and CDR2 SNEGSKA (reference sequence). This CDR3 comprises 12 residues. The V end lost 4 bases, the J end lost 7 bases, and 10 bases lay between the germline ends. In nucleotides, the CDR3 is TGCAGTGCTATAAGGGGTTCTGAAAAACTGTTTTTT. The encoded protein is CSAIRGSEKLFF.

Points on this clonotype: The junction shows a germline mismatch at one end, possibly a read error. The genes are TRBV20-1 and TRBJ2-2; possible D gene TRBD2, 7 bases. Germline loops: CDR1 DFQATT, CDR2 SNEGSKA (reference sequence). The CDR3 is 14 amino acids. The CDR3 DNA is TGCAGTGCTAGGGGGGGGGCTTACACCGGGGAGCTGTCTTTT. This encodes CSARGGAYTGELSF.

This clonotype was counted many times. The chain joins TRBV11-1 to TRBJ2-1; possibly TRBD1 or TRBD2 for D (5 bases each). This CDR3 has 12 residues. Trimming took 8 bases from V and 10 from J, leaving 15 bases between them. Germline V gene lookup returns CDR1 SGHAT and CDR2 FQDESV (reference sequence). CDR3 residues: CASGSRAGEQFF. The CDR3 bases are TGTGCCAGCGGAAGCAGGGCGGGCGAGCAGTTCTTC.

This clonotype was detected many times. This chain uses TRBV11-2 with TRBJ2-3; D tentatively fits TRBD1 or TRBD2 (5 bases each). The CDR3 is 17 amino acids. Germline CDR1 reads SGHAT; CDR2 reads FQNNGV. Between the trimmed V and J ends, which lost 6 bases and 4 bases, there was a span of 23 bases. In nucleotides, the CDR3 is TGTGCCAGCAGGTCGAAATGGGACCGAGACTTCTCAGATACGCAGTATTTT. It specifies CASRSKWDRDFSDTQYF. The full variable domain, completed using reference TRBV11-2 and TRBJ2-3, is EAGVAQSPRYKIIEKRQSVAFWCNPISGHATLYWYQQILGQGPKLLIQFQNNGVVDDSQLPKDRFSAERLKGVDSTLKIQPAKLEDSAVYLCASRSKWDRDFSDTQYFGPGTRLTVL.

This clonotype occurred many times. The chain links TRBV10-1 to TRBJ2-7, with D possibly TRBD2 on 6 matching bases. The CDR3 is made up of 14 amino acids. V lost 3 bases, J lost 3 bases, and 12 bases lay in between. Germline V gene sequence: CDR1 WNHNN, CDR2 SYGVQD (reference sequence). CDR3 DNA: TGCGCCAGCAGTGATGGGGGGACTTTCTACGAGCAGTACTTC. Amino acids: CASSDGGTFYEQYF.

The sample holds many counts of this clonotype. The V and J genes are TRBV13 and TRBJ2-1; the D is unclear. Trimming left V 5 bases short and J 6 bases short, with 5 bases between. The germline CDR1 and CDR2 sequences are PRHDT and FYEKMQ (reference sequence). This CDR3 comprises 11 residues. The CDR3 nucleotides are TGTGCCAGCAGCACAACCAATGAGCAGTTCTTC. Encoded protein: CASSTTNEQFF.

This clonotype was found many times. The chain combines TRBV5-1 with TRBJ1-2; no definite D call. There are 14 residues in the CDR3. Trimming stripped 4 bases from V and 1 base from J, with 11 bases between. Germline V gives CDR1 SGHRS, CDR2 YFSETQ. The CDR3 here is CASSIWTDNYGYTF. As DNA, the CDR3 is TGCGCCAGCAGCATCTGGACGGATAACTATGGCTACACCTTC.

In its sample, this clonotype was seen many times. The chain combines TRBV7-2 with TRBJ1-4, with a weak D call TRBD1 (5 bases). V shed 3 bases and J shed 2 bases, with 7 bases lying between them. The CDR3 is 14 residues long. In germline, CDR1 is SGHTA, CDR2 FQGNSA. The CDR3 is CASSFQGTNEKLFF. In nucleotides, the CDR3 is TGTGCCAGCAGCTTTCAGGGTACTAATGAAAAACTGTTTTTT. Filled out from reference TRBV7-2 and TRBJ1-4, the complete variable domain reads GAGVSQSPSNKVTEKGKDVELRCDPISGHTALYWYRQSLGQGLEFLIYFQGNSAPDKSGLPSDRFSAERTGGSVSTLTIQRTQQEDSAVYLCASSFQGTNEKLFFGSGTQLSVL.

At least ten counts were recorded for this clonotype. The chain has TRBV27 and TRBJ1-2, with 7 bases lining up with TRBD1. Germline CDR1 reads MNHEY; CDR2 reads SMNVEV (reference sequence). Losses at the gene ends were 8 bases for V and 4 bases for J; bases not matched to a gene: 7. This CDR3 has 13 amino acids. For the CDR3, the DNA is TGTGCCAGCGCCCCGGACAGGACCTATGGCTACACCTTC. Its translation is CASAPDRTYGYTF.

This clonotype was counted ten times or more. The chain has TRBV5-5 and TRBJ1-3; D not resolved. Germline V CDR1 and CDR2: SGHKS, YYEKEE (reference sequence). V lost 2 bases and J lost 4, with 13 bases in between. This CDR3 region has 15 residues. CDR3 residues: CASSLELSRGNTIYF. The CDR3, as DNA: TGTGCCAGCAGCTTAGAGTTATCCCGAGGAAACACCATATATTTT.

This clonotype was counted at least ten times. The rearrangement joins TRBV2 to TRBJ1-5, with 9 bases matching TRBD1. The CDR3 has 13 residues. Germline V lookup: CDR1 SNHLY, CDR2 FYNNEI. V shed 11 bases and J 6 bases; nucleotides not matched to a gene: 8. This chain's CDR3 is CAAGTGLGQPQHF. CDR3 nucleotide sequence: TGTGCCGCAGGGACAGGGCTAGGTCAGCCCCAGCATTTT.

Details on this clonotype: Being one base from a much bigger clone, this may be a read error. The final CDR3 position lacks the conserved phenylalanine or tryptophan, pointing to a likely read error. The chain carries TRBV2 and TRBJ1-5; weak D call: TRBD1 (5 bases). CDR1 SNHLY and CDR2 FYNNEI come from the germline V gene. The CDR3 runs 14 residues. Trimming took off 6 bases at V and 5 bases at J, with 14 bases between the two ends. The CDR3 here is CASRLQGVDQPQHV. The CDR3 DNA is TGTGCCAGCAGGCTCCAGGGTGTTGATCAGCCCCAGCATGTT.